The 21 T cell receptor beta chains below come from one sample, sequenced in a study of T cells in Graves' hyperthyroidism and ophthalmopathy. Authors of the study amplified TCR beta CDR3 regions from RNA transcripts. First-round RT-PCR with HTBI primers amplified the TCR CDR3 region. TCRdb redid the calling of the multiplex PCR reads with MiXCR, one entry per CDR3 protein. Of around 450,000 distinct CDR3 sequences listed, around 13% were seen once; the top ten hold 5% to 6%. The specimen was blood. The source is a woman in her late teens or twenties with Graves' hyperthyroidism.

This clonotype has a count of ten or more. The chain carries TRBV12-3 or TRBV12-4 and TRBJ1-1; no clear D gene. The CDR3 is 12 residues long. The germline V and J ends were trimmed by 1 base and 11 bases, with 11 bases remaining between them. CDR3: CASSLDAGPAFF. The CDR3 region has the DNA TGTGCCAGCAGTTTAGACGCCGGGCCGGCTTTCTTT.

In this sample, this clonotype turned up many times. The chain links TRBV6-1 to TRBJ1-2; tentatively, D is TRBD1 (5 bases). V shed 6 bases and J shed 7 bases, with 18 bases lying between them. The CDR3 extends over 14 amino acids. Germline CDR1 and CDR2: MNHNS and SASEGT. The CDR3 sequence: CASRVVGGGAGYTF. The CDR3 nucleotides read TGTGCCAGCAGGGTTGTTGGCGGAGGGGCTGGCTACACCTTC.

The sample holds a few counts of this clonotype. The J gene is TRBJ2-6, the V gene TRBV5-1, with D uncertain. V was pared by 1 base and J by 8 bases, with 4 bases between. Germline lookup yields CDR1 SGHRS and CDR2 YFSETQ. The CDR3 spans 12 residues. CDR3: CASSLTSNVLTF. The CDR3 region has the DNA TGCGCCAGCAGCTTGACCTCCAACGTCCTGACTTTC.

The chain carries TRBV28 and TRBJ1-1; maybe TRBD1 (6 bases). The CDR3 contains 14 residues. Germline loops: CDR1 MDHEN, CDR2 SYDVKM. V was clipped by 6 bases and J by 0 bases, with 11 bases between them. The CDR3: CASRTGTMNTEAFF. CDR3 sequence (DNA): TGTGCCAGCAGGACCGGGACAATGAACACTGAAGCTTTCTTT.

This clonotype has a count of ten or more. V usage is TRBV30 and J usage is TRBJ1-5, with TRBD1 identical over 10 bases. Germline CDR1 GTSNPN, CDR2 SVGIG (reference sequence). The CDR3 has 13 amino acids. V dropped 8 bases and J dropped 3; count of bases not matched to a gene: 4. The CDR3 DNA sequence: TGTGCCAGCGGGACAGGGGTCAATCAGCCCCAGCATTTT. Protein sequence: CASGTGVNQPQHF.

This chain links TRBV6-1 with TRBJ2-6, with 8 bases matching TRBD1. CDR1 MNHNS and CDR2 SASEGT come from the germline V gene. This CDR3 comprises 15 residues. V shed 6 bases, J shed 1 base, and the junction held 2 bases outside the gene matches. CDR3 sequence reads: CASSDRGSGANVLTF. The CDR3 DNA is TGTGCCAGCAGCGACAGGGGTTCTGGGGCCAACGTCCTGACTTTC.

The chain joins TRBV25-1 to TRBJ2-7; D is ambiguous. Germline loops: CDR1 MGHDK, CDR2 SYGVNS. V lost 2 bases and J 4 bases, leaving 6 bases between the germline ends. This CDR3 contains 12 residues. CDR3 DNA sequence: TGTGCCAGCAGTGAAACTACTTACGAGCAGTACTTC. Translation: CASSETTYEQYF.

In this sample, this clonotype turned up many times. The J gene is TRBJ2-1, the V gene TRBV7-3; tentatively, D is TRBD2 (6 bases). The germline CDR1 and CDR2 sequences are SGHTA and FQGTGA. This CDR3 has 14 amino acids. V was cut by 5 bases and J by 6 bases, with 14 bases left in between. The chain's CDR3 is CASSPSRESNEQFF. The CDR3 DNA sequence: TGTGCCAGCAGCCCCTCTCGGGAGTCCAATGAGCAGTTCTTC.

The table lists this clonotype with many counts. The chain joins TRBV20-1 to TRBJ2-1; D is unresolved. Germline V gene lookup returns CDR1 DFQATT and CDR2 SNEGSKA (reference sequence). V shed 3 bases and J shed 8 bases, with 17 bases lying between them. This CDR3 has 14 amino acids. The CDR3 loop is CSASLPSDMDEQFF. The CDR3, as DNA: TGCAGTGCTAGTCTCCCTAGTGATATGGATGAGCAGTTCTTC.

This clonotype was detected ten times or more. The chain joins TRBV20-1 to TRBJ1-1, with 7 bases that match TRBD1. V was pared by 3 bases and J by 4 bases, with 8 bases of the junction left unmatched. Germline V gene lookup returns CDR1 DFQATT and CDR2 SNEGSKA (reference sequence). The CDR3 runs to 14 residues. The CDR3 loop reads CSASAGTAGTEAFF. The CDR3 DNA reads as TGCAGTGCTAGCGCCGGGACAGCAGGCACTGAAGCTTTCTTT.

This clonotype has only a few counts. The gene calls are TRBV6-4 and TRBJ2-2; 10 nucleotides line up with TRBD2. The CDR3 spans 17 residues. J lost 3 bases, V lost 11 bases, and 15 bases had no gene match. Looked up from germline, CDR1 is MRHNA and CDR2 is SNTAGT. CDR3: CADYRLAGVRYTGELFF. Written as DNA, the CDR3 is TGTGCCGACTATCGGCTAGCGGGAGTTCGGTACACCGGGGAGCTGTTTTTT.

The chain employs TRBV29-1 and TRBJ1-4; D is undetermined. This CDR3 comprises 14 residues. The ends were cut back, 0 bases at V and 7 bases at J, with 12 bases in the middle. CDR1 and CDR2 from the germline V gene are SQVTM and ANQGSEA. The CDR3 DNA sequence: TGCAGCGTTGAAGACGTGGGCAGCCGTGAAAAACTGTTTTTT. Its protein product is CSVEDVGSREKLFF.

In its sample, this clonotype was seen many times. This sequence joins TRBV6-1 and TRBJ2-1, with no clear D. In germline, CDR1 is MNHNS, CDR2 SASEGT. This CDR3 is built from 15 residues. Trimming pared 6 bases from V and 3 bases from J, leaving 15 bases between. CDR3 nucleotide sequence: TGTGCCAGCAGCCGTACTATTTTTAACTACAATGAGCAGTTCTTC. Translating gives CASSRTIFNYNEQFF.

This clonotype was picked up a small number of times. V and J are TRBV12-3 or TRBV12-4 and TRBJ1-1; D is ambiguous. The CDR3 runs to 14 residues. Trimming removed 1 base from V and 3 bases from J, with 9 bases in between. The DNA for the CDR3 is TGTGCCAGCAGTTTAGGGGTTAGGTACACTGAAGCTTTCTTT. The encoded protein is CASSLGVRYTEAFF.

The CDR3 sequence: CSPGGAGESDTQYF. The CDR3 nucleotides are TGCAGCCCCGGCGGCGCGGGAGAGTCAGATACGCAGTATTTT. V usage is TRBV29-1 and J usage is TRBJ2-3, with TRBD2 identical over 7 bases. The CDR3 consists of 14 residues. Germline-derived CDR1 and CDR2 are SQVTM and ANQGSEA. Germline trimming cut 8 bases from V and 4 bases from J; bases unmatched to any gene: 12.

This clonotype was observed many times. Compared with germline, one end of the junction differs, possibly owing to a read error. This chain uses TRBV5-1 with TRBJ2-3; D is unresolved. Looked up from germline, CDR1 is SGHRS and CDR2 is YFSETQ. The CDR3 spans 11 residues. This chain's CDR3 is CASSFTDTQYF. For the CDR3, the DNA is TGTGCCAGCAGCTTCACAGATACGCAGTATTTT. Using reference TRBV5-1 and TRBJ2-3 for the parts outside the CDR3, the full variable domain is KAGVTQTPRYLIKTRGQQVTLSCSPISGHRSVSWYQQTPGQGLQFLFEYFSETQRNKGNFPGRFSGRQFSNSRSEMNVSTLELGDSALYLCASSFTDTQYFGPGTRLTVL.

This clonotype was seen at least ten times. The V gene is TRBV29-1, the J gene TRBJ2-7; D possibly corresponds to TRBD2 (5 bases). The germline CDR1 and CDR2 sequences are SQVTM and ANQGSEA. The CDR3 has 15 amino acids. Trimming pared 0 bases from V and 5 bases from J, leaving 17 bases between. The DNA for the CDR3 is TGCAGCGTTGAAGATCGGACCTCCTTCGGGAACGAGCAGTACTTC. It is translated as CSVEDRTSFGNEQYF.

J is TRBJ1-5 and V is TRBV24-1, with D possibly TRBD1 on 5 matching bases. V lost 3 bases and J lost 5, with 10 bases in between. The CDR3 is 14 residues long. Germline-derived CDR1 and CDR2 are KGHDR and SFDVKD. The CDR3 nucleotides are TGTGCCACCAGTGATGGCAGGGTGGATCAGCCCCAGCATTTT. This gives the protein CATSDGRVDQPQHF.

The sample holds one count of this clonotype. The chain employs TRBV6-1 and TRBJ2-1; TRBD2 agrees at 11 bases. The CDR3 has 17 amino acids. V shed 6 bases, J shed 4 bases, and the junction held 11 bases outside the gene matches. Germline V gene data show CDR1 as MNHNS and CDR2 as SASEGT. For the CDR3, the DNA is TGTGCCAGCAGCTGTAGCCCGCTAGCGGGAGGTTACAATGAGCAGTTCTTC. Translated: CASSCSPLAGGYNEQFF.

This clonotype was seen more than once but under ten times. The chain is built from TRBV7-3 and TRBJ2-1, with TRBD1 as a possible D gene (5 bases). Germline loops: CDR1 SGHTA, CDR2 FQGTGA. V gave up 6 bases and J gave up 4 bases, with 16 bases separating them. The CDR3 spans 15 residues. DNA for the CDR3: TGTGCCAGCAGGTTACCGCAGGGAACGTACAATGAGCAGTTCTTC. Translated, it gives CASRLPQGTYNEQFF.

There are a few counts of this clonotype. V usage is TRBV5-5 and J usage is TRBJ2-1; 7 nucleotides match TRBD2. The CDR3 is 16 amino acids. Germline CDR1 and CDR2: SGHKS and YYEKEE (reference sequence). V was clipped by 3 bases and J by 7 bases; unmatched bases: 13. The CDR3 DNA reads as TGTGCCAGCAGCTGGATGACGGGAGGATGGGGAAATGAGCAGTTCTTC. It codes for CASSWMTGGWGNEQFF.